This record concerns one T cell receptor (beta chain) sequence. This specimen comes from a study of blood T cell repertoires in COVID-19. Whole-study context: PBMCs, B-cell-depleted T cells, or T cells were the source of the cDNA or gDNA that made up the material.

V gave up 2 bases and J gave up 2 bases; unmatched junction bases: 10. The CDR3 contains 17 residues. The germline V gene encodes CDR1 MDHEN and CDR2 SYDVKM. Repertoires were generated with immunoSEQ multiplex PCR, while TCRdb's copy carries only in-frame clones and drops some. The sample contains 200,000 to 300,000 clones, 75% to 85% of which appear only once. This chain joins TRBV28 and TRBJ1-2; 8 bases are shared with TRBD1. The source of this sequence is a human donor in a cohort sampled during active COVID-19. What was sequenced was peripheral blood. The CDR3 DNA follows: TGTGCCAGCAGTTTACCTAACCTCCAGGGGGCGAACTATGGCTACACCTTC. Protein sequence: CASSLPNLQGANYGYTF.